This TCR beta chain is from a study of blood T cell repertoires in COVID-19. This table comes from immunoSEQ multiplex PCR, and its TCRdb copy is limited to in-frame clones, with some not included. Altogether roughly 400,000 clones are present, 90% to 95% being singletons, with the ten largest covering just over 0.85%. The CDR3 is 13 amino acids. V was cut by 3 bases and J by 3 bases, with 8 bases left in between. Germline V gene sequence: CDR1 SGHNT, CDR2 YENEEA. This chain joins TRBV11-3 and TRBJ2-5; D gene uncertain. Sequencing used PBMCs or T cells enriched from blood (not recorded which). The clonotype comes from a woman in her forties who had been exposed to COVID-19. The CDR3 loop reads CASSFLNEETQYF. Here the CDR3 DNA reads TGTGCCAGCAGCTTTCTTAATGAAGAGACCCAGTACTTC.